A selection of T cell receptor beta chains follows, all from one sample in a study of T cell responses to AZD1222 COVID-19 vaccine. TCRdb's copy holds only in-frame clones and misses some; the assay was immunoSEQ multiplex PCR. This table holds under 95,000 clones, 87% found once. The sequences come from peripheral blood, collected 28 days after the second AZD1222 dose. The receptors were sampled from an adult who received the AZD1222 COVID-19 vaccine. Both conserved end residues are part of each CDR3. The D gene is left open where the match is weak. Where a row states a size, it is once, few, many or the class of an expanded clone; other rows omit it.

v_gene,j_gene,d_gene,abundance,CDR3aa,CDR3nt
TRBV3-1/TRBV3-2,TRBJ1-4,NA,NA,CASSQGQGQEKLFF,TGTGCCAGCAGCCAAGGGCAGGGACAAGAAAAACTGTTTTTT
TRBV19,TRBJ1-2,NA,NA,CASSPKGTF,TGTGCCAGTAGTCCTAAAGGCACCTTC
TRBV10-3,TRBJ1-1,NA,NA,CAIREMGNTEAFF,TGTGCCATCAGGGAAATGGGGAACACTGAAGCTTTCTTT
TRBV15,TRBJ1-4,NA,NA,CATSRGAMNEKLFF,TGTGCCACCAGCAGAGGGGCGATGAATGAAAAACTGTTTTTT
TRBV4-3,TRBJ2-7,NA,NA,CASSQDRSGTYEQYF,TGCGCCAGCAGCCAAGACAGGTCAGGGACCTACGAGCAGTACTTC
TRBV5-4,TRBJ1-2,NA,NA,CASSLGQENYGYTF,TGTGCCAGCAGCTTGGGACAGGAGAACTATGGCTACACCTTC
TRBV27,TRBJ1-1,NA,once,CASSRDSFTEAFF,TGTGCCAGCAGCCGAGACTCGTTCACTGAAGCTTTCTTT
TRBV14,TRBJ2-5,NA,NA,CASSQPLSETQYF,TGTGCCAGCAGCCAACCCTTATCGGAGACCCAGTACTTC
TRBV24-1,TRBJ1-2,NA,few,CATKSKFLDYGYTF,TGTGCCACCAAAAGCAAATTTTTGGACTATGGCTACACCTTC
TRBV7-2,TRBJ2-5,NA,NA,CASSVGIQETQYF,TGTGCCAGCAGCGTCGGGATCCAAGAGACCCAGTACTTC
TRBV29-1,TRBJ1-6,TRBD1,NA,CSVGQGENSPLHF,TGCAGCGTTGGACAGGGAGAAAATTCACCCCTCCACTTT
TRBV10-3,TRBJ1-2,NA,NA,CAISSSHRADYGYTF,TGTGCCATCAGCAGCTCCCACAGGGCAGACTATGGCTACACCTTC
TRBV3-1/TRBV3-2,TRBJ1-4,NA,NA,CASSRNAEKLFF,TGTGCCAGCAGTCGCAACGCTGAAAAACTGTTTTTT
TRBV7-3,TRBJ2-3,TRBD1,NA,CASSLKGANTQYF,TGTGCCAGCAGCTTAAAGGGGGCGAATACGCAGTATTTT
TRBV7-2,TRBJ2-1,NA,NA,CASSLVPLGQISYNEQFF,TGTGCCAGCAGCTTAGTCCCATTAGGACAGATCTCCTACAATGAGCAGTTCTTC
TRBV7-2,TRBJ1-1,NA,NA,CASSLVTGYEAFF,TGTGCCAGCAGCTTAGTAACAGGGTACGAAGCTTTCTTT
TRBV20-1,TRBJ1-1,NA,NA,CSASIGGPEAFF,TGCAGTGCTAGTATCGGGGGACCTGAAGCTTTCTTT
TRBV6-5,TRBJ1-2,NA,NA,CASSYSIGGGYGYTF,TGTGCCAGCAGTTACTCGATAGGGGGGGGCTATGGCTACACCTTC
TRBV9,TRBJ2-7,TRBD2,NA,CASSVEGAGVHEQYF,TGTGCCAGCAGCGTAGAAGGCGCGGGGGTCCACGAGCAGTACTTC
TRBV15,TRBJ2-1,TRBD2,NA,CATSRDMAGGNEQFF,TGTGCCACCAGCAGAGATATGGCGGGGGGGAATGAGCAGTTCTTC
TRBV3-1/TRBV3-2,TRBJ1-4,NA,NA,CASSQGTNEKLFF,TGTGCCAGCAGCCAGGGCACCAATGAAAAACTGTTTTTT
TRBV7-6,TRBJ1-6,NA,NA,CASSSGQFGAPLHF,TGTGCCAGCAGCTCCGGACAATTCGGCGCACCCCTCCACTTT
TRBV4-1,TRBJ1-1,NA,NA,CASSQGAKRGTEAFF,TGCGCCAGCAGCCAGGGGGCCAAAAGGGGGACTGAAGCTTTCTTT
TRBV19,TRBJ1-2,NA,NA,CASSTQGGSGGYTF,TGTGCCAGTAGTACCCAGGGAGGGTCGGGGGGCTACACCTTC
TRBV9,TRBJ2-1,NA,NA,CASSVAWVSNSYNEQFF,TGTGCCAGCAGCGTAGCTTGGGTCAGCAACTCCTACAATGAGCAGTTCTTC
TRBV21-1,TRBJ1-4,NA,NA,CASRTLRRLGEKLFF,TGTGCCAGCAGGACTCTGAGAAGGCTAGGGGAAAAACTGTTTTTT
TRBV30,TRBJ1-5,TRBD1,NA,CAWSGGDRSFNQPQHF,TGTGCCTGGAGCGGAGGGGACAGGAGCTTCAATCAGCCCCAGCATTTT
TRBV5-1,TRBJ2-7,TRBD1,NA,CASSFGQGATSEQYF,TGCGCCAGCAGCTTTGGACAGGGGGCAACTAGCGAGCAGTACTTC
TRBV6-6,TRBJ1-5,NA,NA,CASSSLDRTRGPQHF,TGTGCCAGCAGCTCGCTAGACAGGACCCGAGGGCCCCAGCATTTT
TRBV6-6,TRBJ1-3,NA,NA,CASTRESGNTIYF,TGTGCCAGCACTCGGGAATCTGGAAACACCATATATTTT
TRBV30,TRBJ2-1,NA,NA,CAWILRATEQFF,TGTGCCTGGATCTTGAGGGCAACTGAGCAGTTCTTC
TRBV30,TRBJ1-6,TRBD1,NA,CAWAGQNLSPLHF,TGTGCCTGGGCGGGACAGAATCTTTCACCCCTCCACTTT
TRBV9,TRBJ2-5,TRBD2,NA,CASSVLSGGQEGETQYF,TGTGCCAGCAGCGTGCTCAGCGGGGGGCAAGAGGGAGAGACCCAGTACTTC
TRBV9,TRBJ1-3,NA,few,CASSEDTGAGNTIYF,TGTGCCAGCAGCGAGGACACAGGCGCCGGAAACACCATATATTTT
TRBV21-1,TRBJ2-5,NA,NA,CASPGLAARETQYF,TGTGCCAGCCCGGGGCTAGCTGCTCGGGAGACCCAGTACTTC
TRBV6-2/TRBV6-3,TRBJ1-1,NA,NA,CASSYSVQTGLNTEAFF,TGTGCCAGCAGTTACTCGGTGCAGACGGGGTTGAACACTGAAGCTTTCTTT
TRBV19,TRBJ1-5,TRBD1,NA,CASTTRGTGTNQPQHF,TGTGCCAGTACCACCCGCGGGACAGGGACAAATCAGCCCCAGCATTTT